The subject of this entry is one T cell receptor (beta chain). This entry comes from a study of T cell clonotyping in hematopoietic cell transplantation. Profiled with immunoSEQ multiplex PCR; TCRdb holds only in-frame clones, not every one. The profile covers several thousand clones, with around 94% appearing a single time and around 1.4% taken by the ten largest. Source: peripheral blood mononuclear cells, taken 30 days after allogeneic stem cell transplant. The TCR comes from a male patient aged 55 to 70 who had an allogeneic stem cell transplant from an unrelated donor, so T cells may come from the graft donor. Some clones in this sample may be carry-over from other donors' samples.

The CDR3 sequence is CSVELGRGDTQYF. The CDR3 nucleotides read TGCAGCGTTGAGCTAGGACGGGGGGATACGCAGTATTTT. The chain joins TRBV29-1 to TRBJ2-3; the D gene is possibly TRBD2 (6 bases). Trimming left V 3 bases short and J 6 bases short, with 13 bases between. The germline gives CDR1 SQVTM, CDR2 ANQGSEA. This CDR3 is 13 amino acids long.